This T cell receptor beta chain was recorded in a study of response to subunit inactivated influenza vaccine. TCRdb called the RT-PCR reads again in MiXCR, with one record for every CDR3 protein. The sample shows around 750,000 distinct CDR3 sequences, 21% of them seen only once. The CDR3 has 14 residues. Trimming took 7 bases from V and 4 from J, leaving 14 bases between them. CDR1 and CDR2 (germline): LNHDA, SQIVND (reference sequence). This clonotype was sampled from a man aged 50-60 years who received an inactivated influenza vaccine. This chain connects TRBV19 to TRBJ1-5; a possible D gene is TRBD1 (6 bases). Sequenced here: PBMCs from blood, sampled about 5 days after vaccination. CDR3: CASNFGQINQPQHF. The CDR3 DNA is TGTGCCAGTAATTTCGGACAGATAAATCAGCCCCAGCATTTT.